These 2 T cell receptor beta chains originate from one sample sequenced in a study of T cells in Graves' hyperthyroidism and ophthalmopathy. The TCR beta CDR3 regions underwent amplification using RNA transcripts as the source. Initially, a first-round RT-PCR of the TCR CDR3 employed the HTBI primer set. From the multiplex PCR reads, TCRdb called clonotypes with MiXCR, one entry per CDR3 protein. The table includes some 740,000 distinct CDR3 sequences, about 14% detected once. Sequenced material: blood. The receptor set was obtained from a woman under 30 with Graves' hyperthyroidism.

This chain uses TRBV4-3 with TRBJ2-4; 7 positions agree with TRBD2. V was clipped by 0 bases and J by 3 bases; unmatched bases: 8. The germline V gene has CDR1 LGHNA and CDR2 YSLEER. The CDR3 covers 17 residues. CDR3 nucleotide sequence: TGCGCCAGCAGCCAAGACTTGGGGGTAGCGGGCAAAAACATTCAGTACTTC. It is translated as CASSQDLGVAGKNIQYF.

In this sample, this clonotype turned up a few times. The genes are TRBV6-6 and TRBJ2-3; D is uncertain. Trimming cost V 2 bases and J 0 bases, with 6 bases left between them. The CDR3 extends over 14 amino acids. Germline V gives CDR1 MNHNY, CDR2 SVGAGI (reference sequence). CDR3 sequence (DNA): TGTGCCAGCAGTTACAGACTTAGCACAGATACGCAGTATTTT. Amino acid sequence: CASSYRLSTDTQYF.